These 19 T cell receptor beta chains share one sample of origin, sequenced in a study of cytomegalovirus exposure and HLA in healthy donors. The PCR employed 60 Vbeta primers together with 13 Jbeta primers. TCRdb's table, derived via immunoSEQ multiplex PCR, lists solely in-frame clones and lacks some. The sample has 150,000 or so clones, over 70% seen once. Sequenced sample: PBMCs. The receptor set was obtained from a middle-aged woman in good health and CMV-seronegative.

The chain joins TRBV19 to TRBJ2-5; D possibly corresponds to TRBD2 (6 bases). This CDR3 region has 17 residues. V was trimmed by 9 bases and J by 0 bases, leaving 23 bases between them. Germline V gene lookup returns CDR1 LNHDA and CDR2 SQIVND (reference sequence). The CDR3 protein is CASAPRLATFHQETQYF. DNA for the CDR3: TGTGCCAGCGCCCCTAGGCTAGCGACCTTCCACCAAGAGACCCAGTACTTC.

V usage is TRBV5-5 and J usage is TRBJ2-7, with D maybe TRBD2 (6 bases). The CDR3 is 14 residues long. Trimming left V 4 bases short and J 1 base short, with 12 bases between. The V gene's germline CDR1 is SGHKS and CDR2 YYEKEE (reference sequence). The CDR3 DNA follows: TGTGCCAGCAGCGGGACTTTCGGTTCCTACGAGCAGTACTTC. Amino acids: CASSGTFGSYEQYF. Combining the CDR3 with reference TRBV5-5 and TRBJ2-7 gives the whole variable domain DAGVTQSPTHLIKTRGQQVTLRCSPISGHKSVSWYQQVLGQGPQFIFQYYEKEERGRGNFPDRFSARQFPNYSSELNVNALLLGDSALYLCASSGTFGSYEQYFGPGTRLTVT.

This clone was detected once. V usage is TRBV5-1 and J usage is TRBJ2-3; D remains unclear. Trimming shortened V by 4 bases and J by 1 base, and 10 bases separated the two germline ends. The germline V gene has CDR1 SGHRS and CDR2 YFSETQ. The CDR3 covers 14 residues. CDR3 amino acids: CASSNYRGTDTQYF. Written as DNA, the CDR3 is TGCGCCAGCAGCAATTACAGAGGCACAGATACGCAGTATTTT.

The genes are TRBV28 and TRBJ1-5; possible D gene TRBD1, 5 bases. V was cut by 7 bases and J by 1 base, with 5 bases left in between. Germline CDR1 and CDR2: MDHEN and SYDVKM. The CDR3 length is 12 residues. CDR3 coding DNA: TGTGCCAGCAAGGGGAGCAATCAGCCCCAGCATTTT. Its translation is CASKGSNQPQHF.

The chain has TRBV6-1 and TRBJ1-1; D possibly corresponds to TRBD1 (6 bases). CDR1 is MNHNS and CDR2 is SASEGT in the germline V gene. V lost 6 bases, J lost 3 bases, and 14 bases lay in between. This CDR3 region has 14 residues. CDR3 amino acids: CASRLSGVDTEAFF. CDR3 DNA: TGTGCCAGCAGGCTCTCAGGGGTGGACACTGAAGCTTTCTTT.

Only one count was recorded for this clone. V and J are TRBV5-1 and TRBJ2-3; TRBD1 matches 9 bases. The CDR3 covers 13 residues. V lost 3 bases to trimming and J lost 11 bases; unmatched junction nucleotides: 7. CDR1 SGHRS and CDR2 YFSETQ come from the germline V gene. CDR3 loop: CASSSQGQGRQYF. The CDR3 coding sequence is TGCGCCAGCAGCTCCCAGGGACAGGGTCGGCAGTATTTT.

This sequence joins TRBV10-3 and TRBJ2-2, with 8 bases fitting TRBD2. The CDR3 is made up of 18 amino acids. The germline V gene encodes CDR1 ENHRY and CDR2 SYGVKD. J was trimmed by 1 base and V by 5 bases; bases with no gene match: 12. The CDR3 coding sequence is TGTGCCATCAGTCCTTCCTGGGTTAGCGGGGAGAACACCGGGGAGCTGTTTTTT. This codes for CAISPSWVSGENTGELFF.

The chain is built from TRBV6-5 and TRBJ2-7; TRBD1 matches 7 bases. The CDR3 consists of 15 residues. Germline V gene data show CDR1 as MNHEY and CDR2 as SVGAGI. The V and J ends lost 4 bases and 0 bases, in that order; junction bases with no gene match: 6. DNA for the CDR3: TGTGCCAGCAGTTCCTCCGGGACAGCCTCCTACGAGCAGTACTTC. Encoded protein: CASSSSGTASYEQYF.

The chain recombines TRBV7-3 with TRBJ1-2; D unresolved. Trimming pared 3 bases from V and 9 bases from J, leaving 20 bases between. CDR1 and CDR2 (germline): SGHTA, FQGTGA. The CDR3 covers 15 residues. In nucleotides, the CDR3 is TGTGCCAGCAGCTTCTATCCGGGATCCCTGGGGAGCTACACCTTC. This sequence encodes CASSFYPGSLGSYTF.

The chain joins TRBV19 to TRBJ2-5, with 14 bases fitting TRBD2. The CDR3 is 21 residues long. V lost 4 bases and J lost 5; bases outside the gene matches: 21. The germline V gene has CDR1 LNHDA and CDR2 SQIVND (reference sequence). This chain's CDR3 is CASSRNPGPTSGRARGETQYF. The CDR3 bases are TGTGCCAGTAGTAGGAACCCGGGACCGACTAGCGGGAGGGCCAGGGGGGAGACCCAGTACTTC.

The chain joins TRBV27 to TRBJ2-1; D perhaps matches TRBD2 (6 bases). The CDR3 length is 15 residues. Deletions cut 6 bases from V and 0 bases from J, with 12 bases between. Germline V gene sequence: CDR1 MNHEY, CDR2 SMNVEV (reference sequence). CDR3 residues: CASRRDSISYNEQFF. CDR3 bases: TGTGCCAGCAGAAGGGACTCGATCTCCTACAATGAGCAGTTCTTC.

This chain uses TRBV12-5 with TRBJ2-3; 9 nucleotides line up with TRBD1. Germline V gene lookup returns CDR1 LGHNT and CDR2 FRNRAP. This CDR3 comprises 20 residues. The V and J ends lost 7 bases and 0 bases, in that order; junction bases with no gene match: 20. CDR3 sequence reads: CASAQSSGTGTSLSTDTQYF. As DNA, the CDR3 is TGTGCTAGTGCCCAAAGCAGCGGGACAGGGACTTCACTAAGCACAGATACGCAGTATTTT.

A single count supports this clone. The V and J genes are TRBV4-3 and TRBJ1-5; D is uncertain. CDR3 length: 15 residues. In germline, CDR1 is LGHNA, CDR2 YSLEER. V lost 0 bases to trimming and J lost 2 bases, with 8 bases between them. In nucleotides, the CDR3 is TGCGCCAGCAGCCAAGACCATCAGGGCAATCAGCCCCAGCATTTT. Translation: CASSQDHQGNQPQHF.

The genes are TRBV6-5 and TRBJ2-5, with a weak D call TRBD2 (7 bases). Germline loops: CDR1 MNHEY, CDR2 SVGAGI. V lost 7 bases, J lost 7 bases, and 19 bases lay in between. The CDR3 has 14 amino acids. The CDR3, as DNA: TGTGCCAGCACCCGAAACCGGGGGGCGGGGACCCAGTACTTC. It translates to CASTRNRGAGTQYF.

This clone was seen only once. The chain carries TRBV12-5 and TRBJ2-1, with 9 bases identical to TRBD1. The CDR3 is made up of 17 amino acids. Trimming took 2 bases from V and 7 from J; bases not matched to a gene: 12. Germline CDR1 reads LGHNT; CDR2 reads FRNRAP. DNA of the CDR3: TGTGCTAGTGGTTTGCCCGCAACGGGACAGGGAAATAATGAGCAGTTCTTC. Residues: CASGLPATGQGNNEQFF.

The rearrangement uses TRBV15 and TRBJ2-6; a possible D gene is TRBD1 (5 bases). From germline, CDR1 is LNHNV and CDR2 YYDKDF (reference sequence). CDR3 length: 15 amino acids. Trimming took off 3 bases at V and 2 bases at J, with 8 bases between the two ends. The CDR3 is CATSSTGTGANVLTF. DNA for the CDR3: TGTGCCACCAGCAGTACAGGTACTGGGGCCAACGTCCTGACTTTC.

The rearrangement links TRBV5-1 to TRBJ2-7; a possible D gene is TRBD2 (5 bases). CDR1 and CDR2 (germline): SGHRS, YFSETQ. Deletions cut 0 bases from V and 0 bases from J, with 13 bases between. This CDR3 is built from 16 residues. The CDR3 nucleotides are TGCGCCAGCAGCTTGGATAGCGAAGCAGGCTCCTACGAGCAGTACTTC. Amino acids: CASSLDSEAGSYEQYF.

The CDR3 loop reads CATSRGRSNQPQHF. The CDR3 DNA reads TGTGCCACCAGCAGAGGCAGGAGCAATCAGCCCCAGCATTTT. The V gene is TRBV15, the J gene TRBJ1-5; no clear D. The CDR3 has 14 amino acids. V lost 1 base to trimming and J lost 1 base, with 5 bases between them. CDR1 is LNHNV and CDR2 is YYDKDF in the germline V gene (reference sequence).

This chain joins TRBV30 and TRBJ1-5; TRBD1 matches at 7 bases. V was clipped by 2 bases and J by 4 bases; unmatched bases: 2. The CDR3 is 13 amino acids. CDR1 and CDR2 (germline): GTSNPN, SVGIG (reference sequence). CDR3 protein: CAWSQGGNQPQHF. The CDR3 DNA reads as TGTGCCTGGAGTCAGGGGGGAAATCAGCCCCAGCATTTT.